This is a list of T cell receptor beta chains from one sample in a study of CD4 T cells in relation to SARS-CoV-2 and coronaviruses. Assay used: immunoSEQ multiplex PCR; TCRdb lists only in-frame clones, some missing. The sample yields under 30,000 clones, nearly 80% seen once. These TCRs are of unknown antigen specificity. The specimen was CD4+ T cells from PBMCs, cultured in vitro. The receptors were sampled from a human donor in good health. The CDR3 runs from the conserved cysteine through the conserved F or W.

j_call v_call cdr3_aa
TRBJ2-3 TRBV2 CASSLQGTAARDTQYF
TRBJ2-7 TRBV4-1 CASSPRDRSYEQYF
TRBJ1-2 TRBV6-2/TRBV6-3 CASSRDVRSTGYTF
TRBJ1-2 TRBV6-6 CASSYRRGGHGYTF
TRBJ2-5 TRBV2 CASSGGRAQETQYF
TRBJ1-2 TRBV3-1/TRBV3-2 CASSQGDRDDGYTF
TRBJ2-5 TRBV7-2 CASTSTAWGETQYF
TRBJ2-1 TRBV7-2 CASRRGGANNEQFF
TRBJ2-3 TRBV2 CASRGFGETDTQYF
TRBJ2-7 TRBV10-3 CAIRGGQGIGPEQYF
TRBJ2-7 TRBV6-2/TRBV6-3 CASSYGLAGSYEQYF
TRBJ2-1 TRBV7-8 CASKALAGFSEQFF